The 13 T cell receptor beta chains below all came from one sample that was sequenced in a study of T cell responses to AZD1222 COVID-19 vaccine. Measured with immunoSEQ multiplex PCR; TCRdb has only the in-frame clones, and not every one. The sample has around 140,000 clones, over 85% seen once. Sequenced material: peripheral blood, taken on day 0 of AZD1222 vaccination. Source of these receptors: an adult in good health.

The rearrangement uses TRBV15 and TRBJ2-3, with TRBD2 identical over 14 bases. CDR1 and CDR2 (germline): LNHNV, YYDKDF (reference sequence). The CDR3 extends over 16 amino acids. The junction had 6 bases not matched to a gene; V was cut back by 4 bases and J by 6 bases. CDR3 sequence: CATSTGLAGGSDTQYF. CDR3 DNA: TGTGCCACCAGCACCGGACTAGCGGGAGGTTCTGATACGCAGTATTTT.

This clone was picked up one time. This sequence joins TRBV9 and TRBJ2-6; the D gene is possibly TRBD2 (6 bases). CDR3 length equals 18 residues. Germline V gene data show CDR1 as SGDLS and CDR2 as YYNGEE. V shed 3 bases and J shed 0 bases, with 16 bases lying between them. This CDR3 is CASSAQRAGSSGANVLTF. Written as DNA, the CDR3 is TGTGCCAGCAGCGCCCAGCGGGCCGGAAGCTCTGGGGCCAACGTCCTGACTTTC.

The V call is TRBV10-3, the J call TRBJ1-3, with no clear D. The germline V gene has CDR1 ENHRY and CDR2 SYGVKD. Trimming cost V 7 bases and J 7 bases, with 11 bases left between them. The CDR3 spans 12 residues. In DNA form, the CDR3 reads TGTGCCATCATCACGGAACTCAACACCATATATTTT. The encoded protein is CAIITELNTIYF.

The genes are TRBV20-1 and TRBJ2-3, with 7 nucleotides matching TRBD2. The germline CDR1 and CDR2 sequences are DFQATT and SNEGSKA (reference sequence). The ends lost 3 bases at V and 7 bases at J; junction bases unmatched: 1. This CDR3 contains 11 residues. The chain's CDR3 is CSARGGYTQYF. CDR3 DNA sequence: TGCAGTGCTAGGGGGGGGTATACGCAGTATTTT.

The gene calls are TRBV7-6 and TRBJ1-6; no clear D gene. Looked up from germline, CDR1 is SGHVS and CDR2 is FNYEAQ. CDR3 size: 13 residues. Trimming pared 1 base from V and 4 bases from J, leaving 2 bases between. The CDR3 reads CASSLGYNSPLHF. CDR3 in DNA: TGTGCCAGCAGCTTAGGGTATAATTCACCCCTCCACTTT.

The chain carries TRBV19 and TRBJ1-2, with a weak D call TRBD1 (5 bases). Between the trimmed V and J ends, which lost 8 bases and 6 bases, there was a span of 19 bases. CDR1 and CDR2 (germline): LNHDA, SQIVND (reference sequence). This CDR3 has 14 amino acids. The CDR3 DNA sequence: TGTGCCAGTTGGGGGTACCCCCACTCGGATGGCTACACCTTC. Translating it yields CASWGYPHSDGYTF.

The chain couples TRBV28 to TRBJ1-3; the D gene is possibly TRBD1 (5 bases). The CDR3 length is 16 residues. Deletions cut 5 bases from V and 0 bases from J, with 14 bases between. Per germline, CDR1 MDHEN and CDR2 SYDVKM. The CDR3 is CASSTRGRVSGNTIYF. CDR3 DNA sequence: TGTGCCAGCAGTACACGGGGGAGGGTCTCTGGAAACACCATATATTTT.

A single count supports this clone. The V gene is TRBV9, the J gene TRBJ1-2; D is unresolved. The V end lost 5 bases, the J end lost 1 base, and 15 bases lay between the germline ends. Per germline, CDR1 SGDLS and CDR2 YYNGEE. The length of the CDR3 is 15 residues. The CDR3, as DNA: TGTGCCAGCAGTAAGTGGTCCGGCGGTAACTATGGCTACACCTTC. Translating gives CASSKWSGGNYGYTF.

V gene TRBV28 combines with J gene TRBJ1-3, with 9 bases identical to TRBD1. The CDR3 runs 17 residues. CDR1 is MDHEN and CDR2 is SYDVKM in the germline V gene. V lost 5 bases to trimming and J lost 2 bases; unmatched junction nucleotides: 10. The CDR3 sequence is CASSVATGGAAGNTIYF. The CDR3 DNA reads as TGTGCCAGCAGTGTCGCAACAGGGGGCGCGGCTGGAAACACCATATATTTT. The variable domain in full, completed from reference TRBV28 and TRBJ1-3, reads DVKVTQSSRYLVKRTGEKVFLECVQDMDHENMFWYRQDPGLGLRLIYFSYDVKMKEKGDIPEGYSVSREKKERFSLILESASTNQTSMYLCASSVATGGAAGNTIYFGEGSWLTVV.

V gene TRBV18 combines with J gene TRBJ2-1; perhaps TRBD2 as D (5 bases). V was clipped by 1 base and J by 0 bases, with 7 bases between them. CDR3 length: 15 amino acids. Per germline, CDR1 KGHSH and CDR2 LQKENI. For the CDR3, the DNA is TGTGCCAGCTCACCACGGACTCTCTCCTACAATGAGCAGTTCTTC. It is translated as CASSPRTLSYNEQFF.

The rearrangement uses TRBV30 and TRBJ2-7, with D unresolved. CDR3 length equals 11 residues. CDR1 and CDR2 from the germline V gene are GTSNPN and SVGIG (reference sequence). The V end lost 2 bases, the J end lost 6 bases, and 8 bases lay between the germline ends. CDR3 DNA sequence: TGTGCCTGGAGTAGGATAGCCGAGCAGTACTTC. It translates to CAWSRIAEQYF.

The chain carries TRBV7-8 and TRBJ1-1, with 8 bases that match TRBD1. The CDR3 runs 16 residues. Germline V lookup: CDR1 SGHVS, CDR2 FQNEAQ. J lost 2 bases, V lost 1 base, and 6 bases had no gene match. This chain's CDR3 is CASSLGRAGGNTEAFF. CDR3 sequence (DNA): TGTGCCAGCAGCTTAGGGCGGGCAGGGGGCAACACTGAAGCTTTCTTT.

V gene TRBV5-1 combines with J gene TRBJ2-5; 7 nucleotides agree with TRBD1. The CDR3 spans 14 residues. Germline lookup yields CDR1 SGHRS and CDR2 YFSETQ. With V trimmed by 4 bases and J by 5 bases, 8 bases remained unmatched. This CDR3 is CASSRTGEWETQYF. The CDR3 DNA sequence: TGCGCCAGCAGCCGCACAGGGGAATGGGAGACCCAGTACTTC.